What follows are 7 T cell receptor beta chains derived from one specimen sequenced in a study of regulatory T cells in long-lasting Graves disease. Time point indicated: persistent/refractory GD, antithyroid drugs over 5 years with positive TRAb. Preparation of the TCR library used RNA extracted from PBMCs. Building of the TCR beta libraries involved iRepertoire HTBI primers and Arm-PCR of CDR3 regions. TCRdb re-called the multiplex PCR reads with MiXCR, one entry per CDR3 protein. In the table there are roughly 300,000 distinct CDR3 sequences, 20% to 25% of which are singletons. The specimen comprised peripheral blood mononuclear cells (PBMCs), sampled when the disease was refractory, from a patient treated with antithyroid drugs. These receptor sequences come from a female donor with Graves disease.

This clonotype was seen ten or more times. V and J are TRBV20-1 and TRBJ1-1; 7 bases map to TRBD1. Germline-derived CDR1 and CDR2 are DFQATT and SNEGSKA (reference sequence). The length of the CDR3 is 15 residues. Trimming took 7 bases from V and 1 from J; bases not matched to a gene: 12. CDR3 sequence (DNA): TGCAGTGTAGATAGCGGCCGACAGGGGAACACTGAAGCTTTCTTT. Protein sequence: CSVDSGRQGNTEAFF.

In its sample, this clonotype was seen many times. The chain carries TRBV6-5 and TRBJ1-2; tentatively, D is TRBD1 (5 bases). Germline assignment: CDR1 MNHEY and CDR2 SVGAGI. V lost 4 bases to trimming and J lost 5 bases, with 11 bases between them. This CDR3 contains 13 residues. CDR3 in DNA: TGTGCCAGCAGTTTCAGGGCTCGGTATGGCTACACCTTC. This codes for CASSFRARYGYTF.

The V call is TRBV20-1, the J call TRBJ1-5; maybe TRBD1 (5 bases). CDR3 length equals 13 residues. The V gene lost 1 base and the J gene lost 6 bases, with 10 bases spanning the gap. Germline CDR1 is DFQATT and CDR2 is SNEGSKA (reference sequence). As DNA, the CDR3 is TGCAGTGCTAGAGTAGACAGAAGTCAGCCCCAGCATTTT. It yields the protein CSARVDRSQPQHF.

Concerning this clonotype itself: A much larger clone sits a single nucleotide away, making a read error possible. This chain connects TRBV27 to TRBJ1-2; the D gene is possibly TRBD1 (5 bases). CDR1 MNHEY and CDR2 SMNVEV come from the germline V gene (reference sequence). V was clipped by 6 bases and J by 10 bases, with 18 bases between them. CDR3 length: 13 residues. The CDR3 here is CASSRDSTGDYTF. CDR3 bases: TGTGCCAGCAGCAGAGACAGTACTGGCGACTACACCTTC.

This clonotype was seen at least ten times. The chain couples TRBV12-3 or TRBV12-4 to TRBJ1-5, with D unclear. The V gene lost 5 bases and the J gene lost 6 bases, with 14 bases spanning the gap. There are 14 residues in the CDR3. CDR3 sequence: CASSVEGAGQPQHF. CDR3 in DNA: TGTGCCAGCAGTGTCGAGGGAGCCGGTCAGCCCCAGCATTTT.

There are a few counts of this clonotype. The CDR3 coding sequence is TGCAGTGCTTCCCCGCCGGGACTAGCGGGAGGGTACTACGAGCAGTACTTC. Translating it yields CSASPPGLAGGYYEQYF. This chain joins TRBV20-1 and TRBJ2-7; TRBD2 matches 16 bases. This CDR3 has 17 residues. The V segment lost 5 bases and the J segment 3 bases; nucleotides outside the gene matches: 10. Germline V gene lookup returns CDR1 DFQATT and CDR2 SNEGSKA (reference sequence).

This clonotype has a count of ten or more. The chain couples TRBV28 to TRBJ2-7; 8 nucleotides line up with TRBD1. The germline V gene encodes CDR1 MDHEN and CDR2 SYDVKM. This CDR3 spans 13 amino acids. Germline trimming cut 7 bases from V and 4 bases from J; bases unmatched to any gene: 6. The chain's CDR3 is CASTGQEKYEQYF. CDR3 DNA: TGTGCCAGCACGGGACAGGAGAAATACGAGCAGTACTTC.